A selection of T cell receptor beta chains follows, all from one sample in a study of blood T cell repertoires in COVID-19. Produced via immunoSEQ multiplex PCR; TCRdb's table is partial and in-frame only. The sample gives around 310,000 clones, 85% to 90% of which show up once; roughly a tenth is in the top ten. Specimen: PBMCs or T cells enriched from blood (not recorded which). These receptor sequences come from a young woman who had recovered from COVID-19. Each CDR3 is given with its conserved first and last residue. The order of the fields is clone size, D gene, J gene, V gene, CDR3 DNA, CDR3 protein. A D gene is named only where the DNA matches it firmly. The size field is filled for only some rows; it gives once, few, many or a size class.

size: -; D: -; J: TRBJ1-1; V: TRBV6-2/TRBV6-3; DNA: TGTGCCAGCAGTATGGATCGGGGGACGGGGAACACTGAAGCTTTCTTT; CDR3: CASSMDRGTGNTEAFF
size: few; D: -; J: TRBJ1-1; V: TRBV18; DNA: TGTGCCAGCTCACCACCGGGGGCAGGGGTCACTGAAGCTTTCTTT; CDR3: CASSPPGAGVTEAFF
size: -; D: -; J: TRBJ1-2; V: TRBV19; DNA: TGTGCCAGTACCAGGGACAATAACTATGGCTACACCTTC; CDR3: CASTRDNNYGYTF
size: few; D: TRBD2; J: TRBJ2-1; V: TRBV7-9; DNA: TGTGCCAGCAGCGAGTGGACTAGCGGGAGGGTCAATGAGCAGTTCTTC; CDR3: CASSEWTSGRVNEQFF
size: -; D: TRBD1; J: TRBJ1-5; V: TRBV19; DNA: TGTGCCAGTATTAGGGACAGCAGATATAGCAATCAGCCCCAGCATTTT; CDR3: CASIRDSRYSNQPQHF
size: -; D: -; J: TRBJ1-6; V: TRBV28; DNA: TGTGCCAGCAGTCCATGGGGGGGGTATAATTCACCCCTCCACTTT; CDR3: CASSPWGGYNSPLHF
size: once; D: TRBD1; J: TRBJ1-2; V: TRBV27; DNA: TGTGCCAGCAGTTTGAAGGGGGCTTGGGGCTACACCTTC; CDR3: CASSLKGAWGYTF
size: -; D: -; J: TRBJ1-5; V: TRBV18; DNA: TGTGCCAGCTCAGGGGCAAAGGGGCCCCAGCATTTT; CDR3: CASSGAKGPQHF
size: -; D: TRBD1; J: TRBJ2-7; V: TRBV28; DNA: TGTGCCAGCAGTTACACTGACATGACAGGGGATCCCTACGAGCAGTACTTC; CDR3: CASSYTDMTGDPYEQYF
size: -; D: -; J: TRBJ1-3; V: TRBV10-3; DNA: TGTGCCATCATGGGAGCTCCTGGAAACACCATATATTTT; CDR3: CAIMGAPGNTIYF
size: -; D: -; J: TRBJ1-4; V: TRBV5-1; DNA: TGCGCCAGCAGCTTGGGACAGGAAAATGAAAAACTGTTTTTT; CDR3: CASSLGQENEKLFF
size: once; D: TRBD1; J: TRBJ1-1; V: TRBV4-3; DNA: TGCGCCAGCAGCCAAGCCTGGACAGGGCTCACTGAAGCTTTCTTT; CDR3: CASSQAWTGLTEAFF
size: -; D: TRBD2; J: TRBJ2-7; V: TRBV4-2; DNA: TGTGCCAGCAGCCATTCGCCGGGACTAGCTCCCCACGAGCAGTACTTC; CDR3: CASSHSPGLAPHEQYF
size: -; D: TRBD2; J: TRBJ2-1; V: TRBV29-1; DNA: TGCAGCGCCCGGCGGGAGAGGCATGAGCAGTTCTTC; CDR3: CSARRERHEQFF
size: -; D: -; J: TRBJ2-1; V: TRBV18; DNA: TGTGCCAGCTCACTGGGGGAGGTAAATGAGCAGTTCTTC; CDR3: CASSLGEVNEQFF
size: -; D: TRBD1; J: TRBJ2-1; V: TRBV5-1; DNA: TGCGCCAGCAGCTGGGGGACAGTAAACAATGAGCAGTTCTTC; CDR3: CASSWGTVNNEQFF
size: -; D: TRBD2; J: TRBJ2-2; V: TRBV5-8; DNA: TGTGCCAGCAGCTTTCGTGGTGTAGCGGGAGGGCCCACCGGGGAGCTGTTTTTT; CDR3: CASSFRGVAGGPTGELFF
size: -; D: -; J: TRBJ2-7; V: TRBV24-1; DNA: TGTGCCACCAGTGATGAGGTTTCCTACGAGCAGTACTTC; CDR3: CATSDEVSYEQYF
size: -; D: -; J: TRBJ2-5; V: TRBV30; DNA: TGTGCCTGGACAGGGTTGGAGACCCAGTACTTC; CDR3: CAWTGLETQYF
size: -; D: -; J: TRBJ2-2; V: TRBV7-2; DNA: TGTGCCAGCAGCTTTTCCGGCTGGGAGGACACCGGGGAGCTGTTTTTT; CDR3: CASSFSGWEDTGELFF
size: -; D: TRBD2; J: TRBJ2-3; V: TRBV18; DNA: TGTGCCAGCTCACCTTTGTCAGGGCATCGACTAGCGCCCGGCACAGATACGCAGTATTTT; CDR3: CASSPLSGHRLAPGTDTQYF
size: -; D: TRBD1; J: TRBJ1-1; V: TRBV6-5; DNA: TGTGCCACCCTCCGGGACAGGGGGCTGAACACTGAAGCTTTCTTT; CDR3: CATLRDRGLNTEAFF
size: -; D: -; J: TRBJ2-3; V: TRBV7-7; DNA: TGTGCTAGCAGCTTCGACCTAGCCTTCTTGGATACGCAGTATTTT; CDR3: CASSFDLAFLDTQYF
size: -; D: TRBD2; J: TRBJ2-3; V: TRBV15; DNA: TGTGCCACCAGCAGAACCTTAGCGGGAGGCCCCACAGATACGCAGTATTTT; CDR3: CATSRTLAGGPTDTQYF
size: -; D: -; J: TRBJ1-1; V: TRBV11-3; DNA: TGTGCCAGCAGCCGTGGACAGTCCACTGAAGCTTTCTTT; CDR3: CASSRGQSTEAFF
size: -; D: -; J: TRBJ1-1; V: TRBV6-5; DNA: TGTGCCAGCAGGGATAACAGGGATTCCGACACTGAAGCTTTCTTT; CDR3: CASRDNRDSDTEAFF
size: -; D: -; J: TRBJ2-5; V: TRBV19; DNA: TGTGCCAGTAGTTTCGGGTTCGCACAAGAGACCCAGTACTTC; CDR3: CASSFGFAQETQYF
size: -; D: -; J: TRBJ1-2; V: TRBV2; DNA: TGTGCCAGCAGTGGGGCAGGGAACTATGGCTACACCTTC; CDR3: CASSGAGNYGYTF
size: -; D: -; J: TRBJ1-3; V: TRBV2; DNA: TGTGCCAGCAGTGGAAACAGGGCTGGAAACACCATATATTTT; CDR3: CASSGNRAGNTIYF
size: few; D: TRBD1; J: TRBJ2-4; V: TRBV13; DNA: TGTGCCAGCAGCTTAAGGTCGGCGAGAGGGGGCACAAAAAACATTCAGTACTTC; CDR3: CASSLRSARGGTKNIQYF
size: -; D: -; J: TRBJ1-1; V: TRBV27; DNA: TGTGCCAGCAGTTTATCTACAAACACTGAAGCTTTCTTT; CDR3: CASSLSTNTEAFF
size: -; D: -; J: TRBJ2-2; V: TRBV19; DNA: TGTGCCAGTAGGGAACAGGGCCAGAACACCGGGGAGCTGTTTTTT; CDR3: CASREQGQNTGELFF
size: -; D: -; J: TRBJ1-1; V: TRBV19; DNA: TGTGCCAGTAGTATCAATCTATTCGTTGAAGCTTTCTTT; CDR3: CASSINLFVEAFF
size: -; D: TRBD1; J: TRBJ2-6; V: TRBV2; DNA: TGTGCCAGCGAGAGACAGGGGATCTCTGGGGCCAACGTCCTGACTTTC; CDR3: CASERQGISGANVLTF
size: -; D: -; J: TRBJ2-5; V: TRBV27; DNA: TGTGCCAGCAGTTTATTAAGCGCCGGGGAAGAGACCCAGTACTTC; CDR3: CASSLLSAGEETQYF
size: -; D: TRBD2; J: TRBJ2-7; V: TRBV7-6; DNA: TGTGCCAGCACCCTGGGACTAGCGGGAGGTTTTAGCGCCTACGAGCAGTACTTC; CDR3: CASTLGLAGGFSAYEQYF
size: -; D: -; J: TRBJ2-1; V: TRBV12-3/TRBV12-4; DNA: TGTGCCAGCAGTCCGACAGGGAGGACGGAGCAGTTCTTC; CDR3: CASSPTGRTEQFF
size: -; D: TRBD1; J: TRBJ1-5; V: TRBV5-6; DNA: TGTGCCAGCAGCACCGGGACAGGGCGCGGGCAGCCCCAGCATTTT; CDR3: CASSTGTGRGQPQHF
size: few; D: -; J: TRBJ1-6; V: TRBV30; DNA: TGTGCCTGGAGTGGAGCAAATTCACCCCTCCACTTT; CDR3: CAWSGANSPLHF
size: -; D: -; J: TRBJ1-1; V: TRBV3-1/TRBV3-2; DNA: TGTGCCAGCAGCCAAGTGGAGTATACTGAAGCTTTCTTT; CDR3: CASSQVEYTEAFF
size: -; D: -; J: TRBJ2-1; V: TRBV2; DNA: TGTGCCAGCACTTTGGACAGGGAGGGGAACAATGAGCAGTTCTTC; CDR3: CASTLDREGNNEQFF
size: -; D: -; J: TRBJ2-7; V: TRBV5-4; DNA: TGTGCCAGCAGCTTTGGAACGCTAGCCCCCTACGAGCAGTACTTC; CDR3: CASSFGTLAPYEQYF
size: -; D: TRBD1; J: TRBJ2-2; V: TRBV29-1; DNA: TGCAGCGTTGCCCCAACCGGGACAGCGAACACCGGGGAGCTGTTTTTT; CDR3: CSVAPTGTANTGELFF
size: -; D: -; J: TRBJ1-6; V: TRBV7-2; DNA: TGTGCCAGCAGCTTAGATGGGAGCTCCTATAATTCACCCCTCCACTTT; CDR3: CASSLDGSSYNSPLHF
size: -; D: TRBD1; J: TRBJ1-1; V: TRBV19; DNA: TGTGCCAGTAGTAGAAAACAGGGGACGCAATTCAGTGAAGCTTTCTTT; CDR3: CASSRKQGTQFSEAFF
size: -; D: TRBD1; J: TRBJ1-1; V: TRBV27; DNA: TGTGCCAGCAGTTTATATTGGGGGACAGGGAGGAACACTGAAGCTTTCTTT; CDR3: CASSLYWGTGRNTEAFF
size: -; D: TRBD2; J: TRBJ2-1; V: TRBV11-2; DNA: TGTGCCAGCAGCTCTAGCGGGACGAGCTCCTACAATGAGCAGTTCTTC; CDR3: CASSSSGTSSYNEQFF
size: few; D: -; J: TRBJ2-1; V: TRBV11-2; DNA: TGTGCCAGCAGCTTTGGGACTGGAGTTGAGCAGTTCTTC; CDR3: CASSFGTGVEQFF
size: -; D: -; J: TRBJ1-5; V: TRBV5-6; DNA: TGTGCCAGTCACGTGGGTGGGCACGGTCAGCCCCAGCATTTT; CDR3: CASHVGGHGQPQHF